These 9 T cell receptor beta chains originate from one sample sequenced in a study of shared clonotypes between healthy human individuals. Data came from immunoSEQ multiplex PCR; TCRdb stores just in-frame clones and leaves some out. The table shows around 500,000 clones, with roughly 85% occurring only once. Material: PBMCs. These receptors originate from a woman aged 40 to 50 in good health. Some clones in this sample may be carry-over from other donors' samples.

In this sample, this clone turned up once. The V and J genes are TRBV5-1 and TRBJ2-3, with 8 positions matching TRBD1. The CDR3 length is 14 residues. Germline V lookup: CDR1 SGHRS, CDR2 YFSETQ. After removal of 4 bases from V and 6 bases from J, the junction contained 7 bases not matched to a gene. CDR3 coding DNA: TGCGCCAGCAGCCTGGACAGGGCCGAGGATACGCAGTATTTT. It translates to CASSLDRAEDTQYF.

This chain uses TRBV4-3 with TRBJ2-1; D gene ambiguous. Trimming took 1 base from V and 9 from J, leaving 16 bases between them. Germline assignment: CDR1 LGHNA and CDR2 YSLEER. This CDR3 is 15 amino acids long. The CDR3 sequence is CASSQGFSFAVEQFF. DNA of the CDR3: TGCGCCAGCAGCCAAGGCTTTTCTTTCGCGGTTGAGCAGTTCTTC.

The rearrangement uses TRBV2 and TRBJ2-1, with 8 positions matching TRBD2. The junction had 7 bases not matched to a gene; V was cut back by 6 bases and J by 3 bases. The CDR3 sequence is 15 residues long. The germline V gene encodes CDR1 SNHLY and CDR2 FYNNEI. CDR3 nucleotides: TGTGCCAGCAGGATCGATAGCGGGATCTACAATGAGCAGTTCTTC. Amino acid sequence: CASRIDSGIYNEQFF.

The genes are TRBV19 and TRBJ2-3; maybe TRBD2 (6 bases). CDR3 length: 13 amino acids. Germline values: CDR1 LNHDA, CDR2 SQIVND (reference sequence). V was clipped by 5 bases and J by 4 bases, with 10 bases between them. The CDR3 sequence: CASSYGGPDTQYF. CDR3 nucleotides: TGTGCCAGTAGTTATGGAGGGCCAGATACGCAGTATTTT.

The chain combines TRBV6-1 with TRBJ2-2; D remains ambiguous. The germline V gene encodes CDR1 MNHNS and CDR2 SASEGT. With 8 bases removed from V and 10 bases from J, the gap between germline ends came to 20 bases. The CDR3 has 14 amino acids. The CDR3 DNA reads TGTGCCAGCTCCAGGTCCTACAGAGGTGAGGAGCTGTTTTTT. This encodes CASSRSYRGEELFF.

This clone has more than one count but fewer than ten. The chain couples TRBV27 to TRBJ2-1; D unresolved. V was shortened by 3 bases and J by 2 bases, with 8 bases between the two germline ends. This CDR3 is built from 14 residues. Looked up from germline, CDR1 is MNHEY and CDR2 is SMNVEV (reference sequence). CDR3 region: CASSFPGTYNEQFF. The CDR3 nucleotides are TGTGCCAGCAGTTTCCCGGGCACCTACAATGAGCAGTTCTTC.

Worth noting for this clone: Given a much more abundant clone one base away, this may be a read error. Other nucleotide sequences in the sample specify the same CDR3. The rearrangement uses TRBV7-8 and TRBJ2-1, with unresolved D. Between the trimmed V and J ends, which lost 5 bases and 3 bases, there was a span of 2 bases. The CDR3 runs to 11 residues. Germline CDR1 reads SGHVS; CDR2 reads FQNEAQ. CDR3 nucleotide sequence: TGTGCCAGCAGCGGCTACAATGAGCAGTTCTTC. The encoded protein is CASSGYNEQFF.

The chain joins TRBV25-1 to TRBJ1-2; 7 positions match TRBD1. Germline V CDR1 and CDR2: MGHDK, SYGVNS. This CDR3 has 14 amino acids. V gave up 0 bases and J gave up 8 bases; unmatched junction bases: 6. The DNA for the CDR3 is TGTGCCAGCAGTGAATACGGCAGGGGGGGCGGCTACACCTTC. This encodes CASSEYGRGGGYTF.

In the case of this clone: A read error is possible here, since a much larger clone lies one base away. The V gene is TRBV6-5, the J gene TRBJ2-7, with 8 bases aligning to TRBD2. CDR3 length: 15 residues. Germline CDR1 is MNHEY and CDR2 is SVGAGI. This chain's CDR3 is CAGSSTGTSTYEQYF. In nucleotides, the CDR3 is TGTGCCGGCAGCAGCACCGGGACTAGTACTTACGAGCAGTACTTC.